Below are 19 T cell receptor beta chains sequenced from a single sample in a study of shared clonotypes between healthy human individuals. TCRdb's copy holds only in-frame clones and misses some; the assay was immunoSEQ multiplex PCR. Altogether millions of clones are present, about 92% being singletons, with the ten largest covering about 0.39%. Sequencing was carried out using naive CD4+ T cells from PBMCs. Subset denoted: CD45RA+ positively selected. The receptors originated from a man younger than 35 in good health. Some clones in this sample may be carry-over from other donors' samples.

V gene TRBV7-3 combines with J gene TRBJ2-3; 12 bases agree with TRBD2. CDR1 is SGHTA and CDR2 is FQGTGA in the germline V gene. The length of the CDR3 is 16 residues. V was clipped by 5 bases and J by 3 bases; unmatched bases: 6. CDR3 in DNA: TGTGCCAGCAGCCGGACTAGCGGGATGGGGACAGATACGCAGTATTTT. This gives the protein CASSRTSGMGTDTQYF.

Only one count was recorded for this clone. The CDR3 here is CASSDYRVSTDTQYF. Written as DNA, the CDR3 is TGTGCCAGCTCGGACTACAGGGTTAGCACAGATACGCAGTATTTT. The V gene is TRBV18, the J gene TRBJ2-3; D possibly uses TRBD1 or TRBD2 (6 bases each). V lost 6 bases, J lost 0 bases, and 13 bases lay in between. CDR3 size: 15 residues. In germline, CDR1 is KGHSH, CDR2 LQKENI.

The chain combines TRBV14 with TRBJ2-7; D remains unclear. The CDR3 extends over 14 amino acids. From germline, CDR1 is SGHDN and CDR2 FVKESK. V lost 4 bases and J 2 bases, leaving 12 bases between the germline ends. CDR3 residues: CASSPGVGAYEQYF. CDR3 DNA sequence: TGTGCCAGCAGCCCGGGTGTTGGCGCCTACGAGCAGTACTTC.

V gene TRBV5-1 combines with J gene TRBJ2-5, with unresolved D. The CDR3 covers 15 residues. Germline assignment: CDR1 SGHRS and CDR2 YFSETQ. V lost 0 bases and J lost 5, with 14 bases in between. CDR3 region: CASSLEGGSGETQYF. The CDR3 DNA reads as TGCGCCAGCAGCTTGGAAGGTGGATCGGGCGAGACCCAGTACTTC.

In the case of this clone: A junction end diverges from the germline sequence, so it may reflect a read error. V usage is TRBV30 and J usage is TRBJ2-2, with D perhaps assigned TRBD1 or TRBD2 (6 bases each). The CDR3 covers 14 residues. The V gene's germline CDR1 is GTSNPN and CDR2 SVGIG (reference sequence). CDR3 nucleotide sequence: TGTGCCTGGAGACAGGGACTTAACACCGAGGAGCTGTTTTTT. This codes for CAWRQGLNTEELFF.

For this clone: Within the sample, other DNA sequences also encode this same CDR3. V is TRBV18 and J is TRBJ1-1, with a possible D match to TRBD1 (6 bases). Germline V lookup: CDR1 KGHSH, CDR2 LQKENI. CDR3 length: 14 amino acids. With 3 bases removed from V and 2 bases from J, the gap between germline ends came to 10 bases. The CDR3 sequence is CASSPTGANTEAFF. Here the CDR3 DNA reads TGTGCCAGCTCACCCACGGGGGCAAACACTGAAGCTTTCTTT.

This clone has a single count. V usage is TRBV7-6 and J usage is TRBJ2-5; D might be TRBD2 (6 bases). In germline, CDR1 is SGHVS, CDR2 FNYEAQ. Trimming pared 2 bases from V and 5 bases from J, leaving 15 bases between. CDR3 length: 15 residues. Written as DNA, the CDR3 is TGTGCCAGCAGCTTACCGGGGACTTGGGTTGAGACCCAGTACTTC. It codes for CASSLPGTWVETQYF.

CDR3 DNA: TGTGCCAGCAGCTTGTCAGGGGGCGTCCTCGAGCAGTACTTC. It codes for CASSLSGGVLEQYF. The V gene is TRBV5-8, the J gene TRBJ2-7; 8 bases align to TRBD1. The J segment lost 6 bases and the V segment lost 1 base, leaving 6 bases of the junction unmatched. The CDR3 loop spans 14 amino acids. Looked up from germline, CDR1 is SGHTS and CDR2 is YDEGEE.

The gene calls are TRBV9 and TRBJ2-2; D uncertain. CDR3 length equals 15 residues. Germline V gene data show CDR1 as SGDLS and CDR2 as YYNGEE. The V end was cut by 2 bases, the J end by 1 base, with 9 bases between. The CDR3 DNA sequence: TGTGCCAGCAGCGTTAGGGCCCAGAACACCGGGGAGCTGTTTTTT. Amino acids: CASSVRAQNTGELFF.

The CDR3 loop is CASAPRDRTDTQYF. The CDR3 region has the DNA TGTGCCAGTGCCCCCAGGGATCGCACAGATACGCAGTATTTT. The genes are TRBV19 and TRBJ2-3; TRBD1 might be the D (5 bases). The CDR3 loop spans 14 amino acids. Trimming removed 8 bases at V and 1 base at J, with 13 bases between. Germline CDR1 is LNHDA and CDR2 is SQIVND (reference sequence). Together with reference TRBV19 and TRBJ2-3, the CDR3 gives the full variable domain: DGGITQSPKYLFRKEGQNVTLSCEQNLNHDAMYWYRQDPGQGLRLIYYSQIVNDFQKGDIAEGYSVSREKKESFPLTVTSAQKNPTAFYLCASAPRDRTDTQYFGPGTRLTVL.

V and J are TRBV6-6 and TRBJ1-2; D not resolved. The CDR3 sequence is 16 residues long. Germline V gene lookup returns CDR1 MNHNY and CDR2 SVGAGI (reference sequence). With 0 bases removed from V and 3 bases from J, the gap between germline ends came to 14 bases. CDR3 region: CASSYSSPAFDYGYTF. The CDR3 DNA reads as TGTGCCAGCAGTTACTCGTCCCCAGCGTTCGACTATGGCTACACCTTC.

The gene calls are TRBV5-1 and TRBJ2-3; TRBD2 matches 11 bases. Germline V gene sequence: CDR1 SGHRS, CDR2 YFSETQ. After removal of 7 bases from V and 3 bases from J, the junction contained 7 bases not matched to a gene. CDR3 length equals 15 residues. CDR3 in amino acids: CASGKTSGNTDTQYF. CDR3 sequence (DNA): TGCGCCAGCGGAAAGACTAGCGGGAATACAGATACGCAGTATTTT.

The DNA of the CDR3 is TGCAGCGTTCGTACTAGCGGGAGCTCCCAAGAGACCCAGTACTTC. Its protein product is CSVRTSGSSQETQYF. The chain combines TRBV29-1 with TRBJ2-5, with 11 bases that match TRBD2. Germline trimming cut 5 bases from V and 1 base from J; bases unmatched to any gene: 6. CDR1 SQVTM and CDR2 ANQGSEA come from the germline V gene. The CDR3 length is 15 residues.

The chain joins TRBV6-1 to TRBJ2-7; D unclear. CDR1 and CDR2 (germline): MNHNS, SASEGT. There are 9 residues in the CDR3. V lost 6 bases to trimming and J lost 5 bases, with 2 bases between them. The CDR3 protein is CASRDEQYF. DNA of the CDR3: TGTGCCAGCAGAGACGAGCAGTACTTC.

In its sample, this clone was seen a few times. This chain links TRBV5-5 with TRBJ1-2; weak D call: TRBD1 (5 bases). The CDR3 runs to 14 residues. In germline, CDR1 is SGHKS, CDR2 YYEKEE (reference sequence). V lost 5 bases, J lost 3 bases, and 14 bases lay in between. The CDR3 nucleotides read TGTGCCAGCAGTTCGAGGGGTTTGGACTATGGCTACACCTTC. Protein product: CASSSRGLDYGYTF.

This chain links TRBV5-6 with TRBJ2-3, with D hard to call. Germline CDR1 SGHDT, CDR2 YYEEEE. This CDR3 is built from 14 residues. Trimming removed 4 bases at V and 0 bases at J, with 9 bases between. In nucleotides, the CDR3 is TGTGCCAGCAGCATGCACATAAGCACAGATACGCAGTATTTT. Its protein product is CASSMHISTDTQYF.

The chain couples TRBV5-1 to TRBJ2-3; 9 nucleotides align to TRBD2. With 6 bases clipped from V and 6 bases from J, the junction kept 11 bases outside the gene matches. The CDR3 is 15 amino acids. Germline loops: CDR1 SGHRS, CDR2 YFSETQ. In DNA, the CDR3 is TGCGCCAGCACCGCGGGAGGGACTCGCGTTGATACGCAGTATTTT. This gives the protein CASTAGGTRVDTQYF.

This sequence joins TRBV28 and TRBJ2-7; D unresolved. The CDR3 consists of 15 residues. In germline, CDR1 is MDHEN, CDR2 SYDVKM. V was pared by 4 bases and J by 2 bases, with 15 bases between. CDR3 residues: CASSSSGPIAYEQYF. CDR3 coding DNA: TGTGCCAGCAGTTCTAGTGGGCCCATTGCCTACGAGCAGTACTTC.

V is TRBV30 and J is TRBJ1-2; D may be TRBD1 (5 bases). Deletions cut 0 bases from V and 3 bases from J, with 11 bases between. The CDR3 totals 14 residues. Per the germline V gene, CDR1 is GTSNPN and CDR2 is SVGIG (reference sequence). The CDR3 coding sequence is TGTGCCTGGAGTGTAGGGGCCAGGGACTATGGCTACACCTTC. Translation: CAWSVGARDYGYTF.